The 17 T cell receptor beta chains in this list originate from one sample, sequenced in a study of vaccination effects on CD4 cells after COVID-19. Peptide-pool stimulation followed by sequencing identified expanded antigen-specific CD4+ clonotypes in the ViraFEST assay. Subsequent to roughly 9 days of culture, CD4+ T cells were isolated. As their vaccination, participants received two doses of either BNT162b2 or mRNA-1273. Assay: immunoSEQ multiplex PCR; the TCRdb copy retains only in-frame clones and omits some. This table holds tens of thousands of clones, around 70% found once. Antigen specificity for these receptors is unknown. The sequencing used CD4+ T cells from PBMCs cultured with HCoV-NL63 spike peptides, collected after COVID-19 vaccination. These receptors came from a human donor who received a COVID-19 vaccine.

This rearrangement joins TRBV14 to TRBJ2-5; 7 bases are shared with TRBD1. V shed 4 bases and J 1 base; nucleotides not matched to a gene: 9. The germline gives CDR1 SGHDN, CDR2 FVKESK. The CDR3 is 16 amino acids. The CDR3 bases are TGTGCCAGCAGCCCCCTGACAGGGCTTCGCCAAGAGACCCAGTACTTC. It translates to CASSPLTGLRQETQYF. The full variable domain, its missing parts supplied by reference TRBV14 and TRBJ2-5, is EAGVTQFPSHSVIEKGQTVTLRCDPISGHDNLYWYRRVMGKEIKFLLHFVKESKQDESGMPNNRFLAERTGGTYSTLKVQPAELEDSGVYFCASSPLTGLRQETQYFGPGTRLLVL.

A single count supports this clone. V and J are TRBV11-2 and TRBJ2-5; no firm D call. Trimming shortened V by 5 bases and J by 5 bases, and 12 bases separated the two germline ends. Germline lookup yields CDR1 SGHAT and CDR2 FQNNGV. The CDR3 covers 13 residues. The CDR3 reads CASSPQTRETQYF. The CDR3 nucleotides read TGTGCCAGCAGCCCGCAAACGCGGGAGACCCAGTACTTC.

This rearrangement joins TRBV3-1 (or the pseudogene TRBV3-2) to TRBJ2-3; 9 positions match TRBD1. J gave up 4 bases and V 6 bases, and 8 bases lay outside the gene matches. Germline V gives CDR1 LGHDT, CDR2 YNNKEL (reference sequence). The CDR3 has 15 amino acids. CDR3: CASRRRQGVADTQYF. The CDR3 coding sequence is TGTGCCAGCAGGCGGAGACAGGGGGTTGCAGATACGCAGTATTTT.

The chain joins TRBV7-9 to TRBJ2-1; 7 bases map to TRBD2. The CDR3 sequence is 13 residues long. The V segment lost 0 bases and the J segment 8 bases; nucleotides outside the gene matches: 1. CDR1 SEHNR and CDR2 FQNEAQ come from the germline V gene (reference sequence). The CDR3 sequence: CASSLAGGDEQFF. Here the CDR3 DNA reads TGTGCCAGCAGCTTAGCGGGAGGGGATGAGCAGTTCTTC.

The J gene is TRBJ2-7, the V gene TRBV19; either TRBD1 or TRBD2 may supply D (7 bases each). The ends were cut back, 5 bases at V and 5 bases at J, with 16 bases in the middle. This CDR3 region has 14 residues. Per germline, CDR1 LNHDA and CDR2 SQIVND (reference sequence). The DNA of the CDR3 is TGTGCCAGTAGTCTCATGGCAGGGGGGGACGAGCAGTACTTC. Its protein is CASSLMAGGDEQYF.

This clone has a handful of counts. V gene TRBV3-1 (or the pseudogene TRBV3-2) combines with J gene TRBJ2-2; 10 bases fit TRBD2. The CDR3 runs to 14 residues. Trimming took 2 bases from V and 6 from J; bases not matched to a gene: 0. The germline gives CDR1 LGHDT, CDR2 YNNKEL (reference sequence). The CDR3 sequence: CASSQTSGAGELFF. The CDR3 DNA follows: TGTGCCAGCAGCCAAACTAGCGGGGCCGGGGAGCTGTTTTTT.

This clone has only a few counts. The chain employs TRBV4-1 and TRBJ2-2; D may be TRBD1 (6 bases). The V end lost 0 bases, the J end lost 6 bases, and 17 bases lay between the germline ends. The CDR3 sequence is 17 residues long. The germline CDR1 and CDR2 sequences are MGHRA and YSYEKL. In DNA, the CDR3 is TGCGCCAGCAGCCAAGATGGCCAGGGGTTTTTGGCCGGGGAGCTGTTTTTT. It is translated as CASSQDGQGFLAGELFF.

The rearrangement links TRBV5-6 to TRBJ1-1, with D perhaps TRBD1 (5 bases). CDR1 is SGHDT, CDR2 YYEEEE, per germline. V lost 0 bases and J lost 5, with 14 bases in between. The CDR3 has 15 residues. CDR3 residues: CASSLAGGTRTEAFF. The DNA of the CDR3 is TGTGCCAGCAGCTTGGCCGGGGGGACCCGGACTGAAGCTTTCTTT.

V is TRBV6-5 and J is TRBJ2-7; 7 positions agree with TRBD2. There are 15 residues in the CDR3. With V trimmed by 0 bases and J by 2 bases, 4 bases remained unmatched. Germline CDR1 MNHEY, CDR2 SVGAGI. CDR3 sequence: CASSYSTGLTYEQYF. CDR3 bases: TGTGCCAGCAGTTACTCGACGGGACTAACCTACGAGCAGTACTTC.

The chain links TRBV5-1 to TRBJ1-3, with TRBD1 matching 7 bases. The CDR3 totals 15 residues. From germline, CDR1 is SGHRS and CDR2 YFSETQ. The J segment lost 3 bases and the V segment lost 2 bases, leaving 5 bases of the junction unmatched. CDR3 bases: TGCGCCAGCAGCTTTACAGGGGCTTTTGGAAACACCATATATTTT. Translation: CASSFTGAFGNTIYF.

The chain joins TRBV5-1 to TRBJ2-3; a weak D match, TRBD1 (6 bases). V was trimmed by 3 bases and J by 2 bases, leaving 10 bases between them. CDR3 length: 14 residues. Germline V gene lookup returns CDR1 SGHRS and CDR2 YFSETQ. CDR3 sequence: CASSYQGLTDTQYF. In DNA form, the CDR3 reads TGCGCCAGCAGCTACCAGGGGCTCACAGATACGCAGTATTTT.

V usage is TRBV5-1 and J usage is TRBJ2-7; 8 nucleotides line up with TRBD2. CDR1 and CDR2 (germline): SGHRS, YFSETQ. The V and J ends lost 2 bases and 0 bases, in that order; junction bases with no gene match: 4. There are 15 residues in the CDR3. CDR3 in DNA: TGCGCCAGCAGCTTAGCGGGGGCGAGCTCCTACGAGCAGTACTTC. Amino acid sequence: CASSLAGASSYEQYF.

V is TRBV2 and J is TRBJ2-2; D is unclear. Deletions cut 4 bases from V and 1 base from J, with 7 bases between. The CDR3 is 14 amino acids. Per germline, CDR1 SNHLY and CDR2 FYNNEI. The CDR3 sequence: CASSGHMNTGELFF. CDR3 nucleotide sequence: TGTGCCAGCAGTGGGCATATGAACACCGGGGAGCTGTTTTTT.

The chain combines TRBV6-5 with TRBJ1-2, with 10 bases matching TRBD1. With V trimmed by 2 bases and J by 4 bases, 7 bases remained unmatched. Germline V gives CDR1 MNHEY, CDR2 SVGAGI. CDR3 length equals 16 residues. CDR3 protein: CASSYVRTGGGYGYTF. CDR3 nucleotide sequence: TGTGCCAGCAGTTACGTCCGGACAGGGGGGGGCTATGGCTACACCTTC.

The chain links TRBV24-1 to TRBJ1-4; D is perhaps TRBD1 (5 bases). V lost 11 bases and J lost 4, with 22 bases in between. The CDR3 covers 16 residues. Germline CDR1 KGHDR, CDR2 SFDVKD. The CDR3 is CAKKPGRGESNEKLFF. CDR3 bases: TGTGCCAAAAAACCGGGACGCGGGGAGAGTAATGAAAAACTGTTTTTT.

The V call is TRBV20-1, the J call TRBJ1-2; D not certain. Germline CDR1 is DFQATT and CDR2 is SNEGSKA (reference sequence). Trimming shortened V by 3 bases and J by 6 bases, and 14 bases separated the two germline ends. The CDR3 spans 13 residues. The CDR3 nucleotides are TGCAGTGCTAGTGCGGTGTTTTCGGATGGCTACACCTTC. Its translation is CSASAVFSDGYTF.

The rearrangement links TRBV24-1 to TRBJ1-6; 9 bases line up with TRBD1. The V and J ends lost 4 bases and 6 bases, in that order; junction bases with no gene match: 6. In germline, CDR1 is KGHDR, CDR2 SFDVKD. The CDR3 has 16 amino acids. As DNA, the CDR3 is TGTGCCACCAGTGAGGGGACAGGGACTCCTAATTCACCCCTCCACTTT. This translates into CATSEGTGTPNSPLHF.